Listed here is a single T cell receptor (beta chain). Its antigen is still unknown. No much larger clone is present one base from it, and per-base qualities are unavailable. The data originate from a study of metastatic and nonmetastatic thyroid tumors (TCRdb year 2020). With respect to the entire study: Repertoires from peripheral blood and from tumor or nodule tissue samples of malignant and benign thyroid patients were compared.

Reading the germline V gene gives CDR1 SGHAT and CDR2 FQNNGV. The CDR3 numbers 15 residues from cysteine through phenylalanine. Only CDR3 DNA is held: 45 bases, read in frame from base 1. V is clipped by 2 bases and J by 2 bases, and the sequence between their germline boundaries is 12 bases long. Receptor libraries were prepared by PCR. The listed sequencing device is Illumina HiSeq 4000. High-throughput sequencing was used to profile the CDR3 region of the TCR beta-chain in every patient. The authors' pipeline ran thus. The researchers built a classifier to tell apart papillary thyroid cancer patients with distant metastasis, based on CDR3 differences among clinicopathological groups. The Shannon index was used to assess repertoire diversity, and the Morisita-Horn index was used to assess tumor-blood repertoire similarity. TCRdb handled the public reads itself, with Q25 trimming in fastp and clone calling in MiXCR, and kept productive beta chains. The V and J calls shown here were made by TCRdb, not taken from the authors' results. For this sample the table gives roughly 20,000 clones, of which roughly 22% were detected only once. The ten largest clones take up roughly 8.2% of the sample.

None of the patients had been given any treatment before thyroid surgery. The study retrospectively analysed patient clinical samples collected from the early 2010s to the late 2010s using T-cell receptor beta sequencing. Results the study describes overall, beyond this receptor: In both blood and tumor samples, malignant tumors were reported to have significantly higher TCR beta diversity than benign nodules.

The sample comprised adjacent normal tissue. This TCR came from a female donor with papillary thyroid cancer or a benign thyroid nodule (not recorded which). Some clones in this sample may be carry-over from other donors' samples. The rearranged chain carries TRBV11-2 and TRBJ2-5; no confident D gene assignment can be made. The bases are TGTGCCAGCAGCTTAAATGGGGTGACACAAGAGACCCAGTACTTC. It translates to CASSLNGVTQETQYF.